Presented here are 14 T cell receptor beta chains from one specimen sequenced in a study of cytomegalovirus exposure and HLA in healthy donors. PCR primers comprised 60 Vbeta and 13 Jbeta primers. TCRdb's table, derived via immunoSEQ multiplex PCR, lists solely in-frame clones and lacks some. This sample has under 200,000 clones; over 75% occur once, and the top ten carry roughly 0.5%. The specimen sequenced was PBMCs. The source is a woman aged 45 to 65 in good health and CMV-seronegative.

The V and J genes are TRBV28 and TRBJ2-7, with 8 positions matching TRBD2. V dropped 4 bases and J dropped 6; count of bases not matched to a gene: 5. The germline gives CDR1 MDHEN, CDR2 SYDVKM. The CDR3 has 13 amino acids. The CDR3 DNA sequence: TGTGCCAGCAGTTGGGGGAGCGGGGGCGAGCAGTACTTC. This gives the protein CASSWGSGGEQYF.

The chain has TRBV18 and TRBJ1-5; 10 nucleotides agree with TRBD1. The V and J ends lost 2 bases and 9 bases, in that order; junction bases with no gene match: 7. The CDR3 loop spans 15 amino acids. Per germline, CDR1 KGHSH and CDR2 LQKENI. CDR3 region: CASSPYGTGVWPQHF. CDR3 sequence (DNA): TGTGCCAGCTCACCATACGGGACAGGGGTTTGGCCCCAGCATTTT.

The chain links TRBV11-1 to TRBJ1-3; TRBD1 might be the D (6 bases). V shed 2 bases and J shed 0 bases, with 11 bases lying between them. This CDR3 spans 16 amino acids. Germline CDR1 and CDR2: SGHAT and FQDESV (reference sequence). DNA of the CDR3: TGTGCCAGCAGCTTACCTCGACAGGCCTCTGGAAACACCATATATTTT. It yields the protein CASSLPRQASGNTIYF.

The chain employs TRBV5-1 and TRBJ1-1; no clear D gene. Germline CDR1 is SGHRS and CDR2 is YFSETQ. This CDR3 spans 14 amino acids. V lost 2 bases and J 1 base, leaving 9 bases between the germline ends. CDR3 DNA sequence: TGCGCCAGCAGCTTAGCGAAATCGAACACTGAAGCTTTCTTT. This translates into CASSLAKSNTEAFF.

The rearrangement uses TRBV5-1 and TRBJ2-5, with D possibly being TRBD2 (7 bases). The CDR3 loop spans 16 amino acids. Germline CDR1 is SGHRS and CDR2 is YFSETQ. With 9 bases removed from V and 5 bases from J, the gap between germline ends came to 26 bases. The CDR3 DNA follows: TGCGCCACCTCTCTGGGGGGGGCGCAGGTCATCGAGACCCAGTACTTC. Its translation is CATSLGGAQVIETQYF.

This clone showed up just a few times. This rearrangement joins TRBV7-7 to TRBJ2-7, with D possibly matching TRBD2 (6 bases). The CDR3 has 10 residues. CDR1 SSHAT and CDR2 FNYEAQ come from the germline V gene (reference sequence). The CDR3 is CASRRTGGFV. CDR3 DNA sequence: TGTGCTAGCAGGAGAACTGGGGGGTTCGTC.

The chain has TRBV2 and TRBJ2-5, with 9 bases fitting TRBD2. The V segment lost 6 bases and the J segment 5 bases; nucleotides outside the gene matches: 16. Germline V CDR1 and CDR2: SNHLY, FYNNEI. This CDR3 contains 17 residues. CDR3 sequence reads: CASRVKAGGRAGETQYF. In DNA form, the CDR3 reads TGTGCCAGCAGGGTAAAGGCGGGCGGGAGGGCCGGCGAGACCCAGTACTTC.

V is TRBV30 and J is TRBJ2-1; TRBD1 matches 9 bases. CDR1 GTSNPN and CDR2 SVGIG come from the germline V gene (reference sequence). The CDR3 loop spans 13 amino acids. Trimming at V came to 8 bases and at J to 5 bases, leaving 7 bases not matched to a gene. The CDR3 protein is CAHYGTGHNEQFF. CDR3 DNA: TGTGCCCACTACGGGACAGGGCACAATGAGCAGTTCTTC.

The chain couples TRBV7-2 to TRBJ2-5; 10 bases match TRBD2. Germline trimming cut 8 bases from V and 2 bases from J; bases unmatched to any gene: 5. Looked up from germline, CDR1 is SGHTA and CDR2 is FQGNSA. CDR3 length equals 14 residues. CDR3 protein: CASSERGGQETQYF. Written as DNA, the CDR3 is TGTGCCAGCTCCGAGCGGGGGGGACAAGAGACCCAGTACTTC.

The chain has TRBV28 and TRBJ1-1; 8 bases fit TRBD1. With V trimmed by 5 bases and J by 1 base, 6 bases remained unmatched. CDR3 length equals 15 residues. CDR1 and CDR2 from the germline V gene are MDHEN and SYDVKM. The CDR3 reads CASSTTGTGNTEAFF. The CDR3 region has the DNA TGTGCCAGCAGTACGACCGGGACAGGGAACACTGAAGCTTTCTTT.

This chain links TRBV7-9 with TRBJ2-3, with 8 bases aligning to TRBD1. CDR3 length: 15 residues. Germline loops: CDR1 SEHNR, CDR2 FQNEAQ (reference sequence). Trimming removed 3 bases from V and 0 bases from J; junction bases left unmatched: 2. This chain's CDR3 is CASSFGQGSTDTQYF. The CDR3 DNA reads as TGTGCCAGCAGCTTCGGACAGGGTAGCACAGATACGCAGTATTTT. The full variable domain, its missing parts supplied by reference TRBV7-9 and TRBJ2-3, is DTGVSQNPRHKITKRGQNVTFRCDPISEHNRLYWYRQTLGQGPEFLTYFQNEAQLEKSRLLSDRFSAERPKGSFSTLEIQRTEQGDSAMYLCASSFGQGSTDTQYFGPGTRLTVL.

This sequence joins TRBV6-5 and TRBJ1-3, with D possibly being TRBD1 (6 bases). V was pared by 6 bases and J by 0 bases, with 12 bases between. Germline lookup yields CDR1 MNHEY and CDR2 SVGAGI. The CDR3 loop spans 15 amino acids. CDR3: CASRAGTTSGNTIYF. The DNA of the CDR3 is TGTGCCAGCAGGGCCGGGACAACCTCTGGAAACACCATATATTTT.

Worth noting for this clone: At one of its ends the junction is not consistent with the germline gene, which may arise from a read error. The chain combines TRBV5-1 with TRBJ2-2; 7 nucleotides match TRBD2. CDR1 and CDR2 from the germline V gene are SGHRS and YFSETQ. This CDR3 has 15 residues. CDR3 DNA: TGCGCCAGCAGATTGGCGGGGGATTTCGCCGGGGAGCTGTTTTTT. It codes for CASRLAGDFAGELFF. Full variable domain (remainder filled in from reference TRBV5-1 and TRBJ2-2): KAGVTQTPRYLIKTRGQQVTLSCSPISGHRSVSWYQQTPGQGLQFLFEYFSETQRNKGNFPGRFSGRQFSNSRSEMNVSTLELGDSALYLCASRLAGDFAGELFFGEGSRLTVL.

The CDR3 DNA reads TGTGCCACCAGCACTCGAGACAGGCACACTGAAGCTTTCTTT. Translation gives CATSTRDRHTEAFF. The chain uses TRBV15 and TRBJ1-1, with D possibly matching TRBD1 (6 bases). The CDR3 covers 14 residues. CDR1 LNHNV and CDR2 YYDKDF come from the germline V gene (reference sequence). The V gene lost 4 bases and the J gene lost 3 bases, with 12 bases spanning the gap.